The rows below give T cell receptor beta chains drawn from one sample of a study of Ad26.COV2.S vaccination and SARS-CoV-2 variants. Assay used: immunoSEQ multiplex PCR; TCRdb lists only in-frame clones, some missing. This table has under 250,000 clones, around 88% appearing once. The source material was peripheral blood, sampled in a trial of Ad26.COV2.S vaccine versus placebo. These receptor sequences come from a person aged 18-65 years who received the Ad26.COV2.S COVID-19 vaccine or a placebo. CDR3s include the opening cysteine and the closing phenylalanine or tryptophan. A D gene is named only where the DNA matches it firmly. Rows may omit the clone size; those that give it use once, few, many or a size class.

V gene,clone size,J gene,D gene,CDR3 protein,CDR3 DNA
TRBV4-3,-,TRBJ2-7,-,CASSQVRGYSYEQYF,TGCGCCAGCAGCCAAGTTAGGGGGTACTCCTACGAGCAGTACTTC
TRBV7-3,-,TRBJ2-1,-,CASSLTGVAYNEQFF,TGTGCCAGCAGCTTAACGGGGGTCGCCTACAATGAGCAGTTCTTC
TRBV7-2,-,TRBJ2-1,-,CASSLDSISRYNEQFF,TGTGCCAGCAGCTTAGATTCTATTAGCAGATACAATGAGCAGTTCTTC
TRBV7-8,-,TRBJ1-6,-,CASRRGDNSPLHF,TGTGCCAGCAGACGAGGGGACAATTCACCCCTCCACTTT
TRBV7-8,-,TRBJ2-6,-,CASSLEGAGANVLTF,TGTGCCAGCAGCTTAGAAGGGGCAGGGGCCAACGTCCTGACTTTC
TRBV7-9,-,TRBJ2-2,-,CASMRFETGELFF,TGTGCCAGCATGAGGTTCGAAACCGGGGAGCTGTTTTTT
TRBV5-1,-,TRBJ2-5,TRBD2,CASSPRLAAIQETQYF,TGCGCCAGCAGCCCAAGACTAGCGGCAATCCAAGAGACCCAGTACTTC
TRBV6-5,-,TRBJ1-5,-,CASSYGGPYSNQPQHF,TGTGCCAGCAGTTACGGAGGGCCTTATAGCAATCAGCCCCAGCATTTT
TRBV18,-,TRBJ1-5,-,CASSPPGKYQPQHF,TGTGCCAGCTCACCACCAGGGAAGTATCAGCCCCAGCATTTT
TRBV12-3/TRBV12-4,-,TRBJ2-1,-,CASTLGRYNEQFF,TGTGCCAGTACCCTGGGCAGATACAATGAGCAGTTCTTC
TRBV7-2,-,TRBJ2-5,-,CASSLVGPRMGETQYF,TGTGCCAGCAGCTTAGTCGGGCCACGGATGGGGGAGACCCAGTACTTC
TRBV7-9,-,TRBJ2-4,-,CASSYRGATDIQYF,TGTGCCAGCAGCTACCGGGGGGCTACAGACATTCAGTACTTC
TRBV5-1,-,TRBJ2-3,-,CASSLGGGFTDTQYF,TGCGCCAGCAGCTTGGGCGGCGGATTCACAGATACGCAGTATTTT
TRBV7-2,-,TRBJ1-1,-,CASSPYQENTEAFF,TGTGCCAGCAGTCCGTATCAGGAAAACACTGAAGCTTTCTTT
TRBV28,few,TRBJ1-2,-,CASSFPATSGYTF,TGTGCCAGCAGTTTCCCGGCGACAAGTGGCTACACCTTC
TRBV27,-,TRBJ1-2,TRBD1,CASAMAGGEINGYTF,TGTGCCAGCGCAATGGCAGGGGGCGAGATCAACGGCTACACCTTC
TRBV4-3,-,TRBJ1-1,-,CASSQEAGANTEAFF,TGCGCCAGCAGCCAAGAGGCGGGGGCGAACACTGAAGCTTTCTTT
TRBV6-6,once,TRBJ1-3,-,CASIDSYGNTIYF,TGTGCCAGCATCGACAGTTATGGAAACACCATATATTTT
TRBV5-8,-,TRBJ2-5,-,CASSSPGVSVTQYF,TGTGCCAGCAGTTCTCCAGGGGTATCCGTGACCCAGTACTTC
TRBV4-3,-,TRBJ2-1,TRBD2,CASSQVAGVYNEQFF,TGCGCCAGCAGCCAAGTAGCGGGAGTCTACAATGAGCAGTTCTTC
TRBV20-1,few,TRBJ2-4,-,CSAAPGNIQYF,TGCAGTGCGGCCCCAGGAAACATTCAGTACTTC
TRBV5-1,once,TRBJ2-1,-,CASSLMAGSNEQFF,TGCGCCAGCAGCTTGATGGCAGGGTCAAATGAGCAGTTCTTC
TRBV18,-,TRBJ2-4,-,CASSPWDVAKNIQYF,TGTGCCAGCTCACCATGGGACGTAGCCAAAAACATTCAGTACTTC
TRBV19,once,TRBJ1-5,TRBD1,CASTKGGGGINQPQHF,TGTGCCAGTACCAAAGGGGGCGGAGGGATTAATCAGCCCCAGCATTTT
TRBV10-3,-,TRBJ2-2,-,CAMRTAMGGELFF,TGTGCCATGAGGACTGCTATGGGCGGGGAGCTGTTTTTT
TRBV4-3,-,TRBJ2-2,-,CASSNRGSTRELFF,TGCGCCAGCAGCAACCGAGGCAGCACACGGGAGCTGTTTTTT
TRBV12-3/TRBV12-4,-,TRBJ1-2,-,CASSLSPRAGYTF,TGTGCCAGCAGTTTATCCCCCAGGGCTGGCTACACCTTC
TRBV19,-,TRBJ1-4,-,CASRPGRTPEKLFF,TGTGCCAGTAGGCCAGGACGGACTCCTGAAAAACTGTTTTTT
TRBV19,-,TRBJ2-7,-,CASSLYGDTYEQYF,TGTGCCAGTAGCCTATATGGGGATACCTACGAGCAGTACTTC
TRBV12-5,-,TRBJ2-7,-,CASGLVHRWDEQYF,TGTGCTAGTGGTTTGGTACATCGGTGGGACGAGCAGTACTTC
TRBV5-6,medium-sized,TRBJ1-3,-,CASSLVGQTGNTIYF,TGTGCCAGCAGCTTGGTAGGCCAGACTGGAAACACCATATATTTT
TRBV14,-,TRBJ2-1,-,CASSQGIYNEQFF,TGTGCCAGCAGCCAAGGAATTTACAATGAGCAGTTCTTC
TRBV6-5,-,TRBJ2-5,TRBD2,CASRVAGGPFETQYF,TGTGCCAGCAGGGTAGCGGGAGGGCCCTTTGAGACCCAGTACTTC
TRBV5-8,-,TRBJ2-5,TRBD1,CASSTRTGGETQYF,TGTGCCAGCAGCACACGGACAGGAGGCGAGACCCAGTACTTC
TRBV7-9,-,TRBJ2-7,TRBD2,CASGLAGGMSHEQYF,TGTGCCAGCGGTTTAGCGGGGGGTATGTCCCACGAGCAGTACTTC
TRBV12-5,once,TRBJ2-2,-,CASGLAAITGELFF,TGTGCTAGTGGTTTAGCAGCGATCACCGGGGAGCTGTTTTTT
TRBV7-9,-,TRBJ2-7,-,CASSLSPTVTYEQYF,TGTGCCAGCAGCTTATCCCCGACGGTTACCTACGAGCAGTACTTC
TRBV24-1,-,TRBJ1-5,TRBD1,CATSDTGQGINQPQHF,TGTGCCACCAGTGATACTGGACAGGGGATCAATCAGCCCCAGCATTTT
TRBV15,-,TRBJ2-1,-,CATSRNPGSSYNEQFF,TGTGCCACCAGCAGAAACCCAGGGAGCTCCTACAATGAGCAGTTCTTC
TRBV18,-,TRBJ1-1,TRBD1,CASSRGMRATGANTEAFF,TGTGCCAGCTCACGGGGGATGAGGGCGACAGGGGCGAACACTGAAGCTTTCTTT
TRBV7-6,-,TRBJ2-3,TRBD2,CASSLGASGAQSTDTQYF,TGTGCCAGCAGCTTAGGGGCTAGCGGGGCCCAAAGCACAGATACGCAGTATTTT
TRBV18,-,TRBJ2-3,-,CASSPERGGLDTQYF,TGTGCCAGCTCACCGGAGAGGGGTGGTCTAGATACGCAGTATTTT
TRBV29-1,-,TRBJ2-1,-,CSVEGVAPRVNEQFF,TGCAGCGTTGAAGGCGTAGCGCCCAGAGTAAATGAGCAGTTCTTC
TRBV5-6,-,TRBJ2-1,-,CASTWDLYNEQFF,TGTGCCAGCACATGGGACTTGTACAATGAGCAGTTCTTC
TRBV11-2,-,TRBJ1-2,-,CASSLGPREGYTF,TGTGCCAGCAGCCTGGGACCGCGGGAAGGCTACACCTTC
TRBV29-1,-,TRBJ2-1,TRBD1,CSVRGQGANNEQFF,TGCAGCGTCCGGGGGCAGGGGGCTAACAATGAGCAGTTCTTC
TRBV14,-,TRBJ2-3,-,CASSLSTTSTDTQYF,TGTGCCAGCAGCTTGTCAACTACCAGCACAGATACGCAGTATTTT
TRBV4-3,-,TRBJ1-4,-,CASSQDLGGSSYEKLFF,TGCGCCAGCAGCCAAGATCTAGGCGGCAGCAGTTATGAAAAACTGTTTTTT